The present T cell receptor (beta chain) was sequenced within a study of Ad26.COV2.S vaccination and SARS-CoV-2 variants. TCRdb keeps only in-frame clones here, not all; method: immunoSEQ multiplex PCR. The sample yields 430,000 or so clones, roughly nine tenths seen once. Noted treatment: 19 received Ad26.COV2.S at low or high dose, single or two shots; about 5 received placebo; per-sample allocation not given. Specimens were obtained on day 63 following the first vaccine or placebo injection. CDR1 is KGHSH, CDR2 LQKENI, per germline. The CDR3 is made up of 12 amino acids. The V end was cut by 3 bases, the J end by 4 bases, with 7 bases between.

The chain joins TRBV18 to TRBJ2-7, with D hard to call. The material sequenced was peripheral blood, taken in a trial of Ad26.COV2.S vaccine versus placebo. The receptor was isolated from a person between 18 and 65 years old who received the Ad26.COV2.S COVID-19 vaccine or a placebo. CDR3 protein: CASSPLGYEQYF. Here the CDR3 DNA reads TGTGCCAGCTCACCCCTCGGGTACGAGCAGTACTTC.